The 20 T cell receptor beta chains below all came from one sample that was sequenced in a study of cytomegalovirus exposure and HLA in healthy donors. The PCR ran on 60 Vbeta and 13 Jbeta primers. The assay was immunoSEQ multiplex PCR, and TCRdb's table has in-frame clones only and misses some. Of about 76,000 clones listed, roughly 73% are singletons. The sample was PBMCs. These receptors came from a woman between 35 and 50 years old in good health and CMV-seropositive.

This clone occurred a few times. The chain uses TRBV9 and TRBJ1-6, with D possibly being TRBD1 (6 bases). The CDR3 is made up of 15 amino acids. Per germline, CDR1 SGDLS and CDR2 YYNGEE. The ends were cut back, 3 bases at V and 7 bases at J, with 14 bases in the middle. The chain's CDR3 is CASSGTGRENSPLHF. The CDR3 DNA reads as TGTGCCAGCAGCGGTACAGGGAGGGAGAATTCACCCCTCCACTTT.

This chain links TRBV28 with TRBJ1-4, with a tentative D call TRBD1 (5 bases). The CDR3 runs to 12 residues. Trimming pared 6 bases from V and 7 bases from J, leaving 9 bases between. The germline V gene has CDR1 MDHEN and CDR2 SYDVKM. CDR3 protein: CASRQGAEKLFF. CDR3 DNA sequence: TGTGCCAGCAGGCAGGGCGCTGAAAAACTGTTTTTT.

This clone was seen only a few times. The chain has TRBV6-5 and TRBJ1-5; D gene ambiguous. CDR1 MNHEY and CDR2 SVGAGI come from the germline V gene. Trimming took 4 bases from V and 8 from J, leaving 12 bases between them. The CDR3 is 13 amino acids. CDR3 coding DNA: TGTGCCAGCAGTTTACGAGGCCCTGAGCCCCAGCATTTT. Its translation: CASSLRGPEPQHF.

The CDR3: CASSSGVGGQVNTEAFF. DNA of the CDR3: TGTGCCAGCAGCTCTGGGGTAGGCGGACAGGTAAACACTGAAGCTTTCTTT. This rearrangement joins TRBV7-2 to TRBJ1-1, with 7 positions matching TRBD1. CDR1 and CDR2 from the germline V gene are SGHTA and FQGNSA. V shed 4 bases, J shed 2 bases, and the junction held 13 bases outside the gene matches. There are 17 residues in the CDR3.

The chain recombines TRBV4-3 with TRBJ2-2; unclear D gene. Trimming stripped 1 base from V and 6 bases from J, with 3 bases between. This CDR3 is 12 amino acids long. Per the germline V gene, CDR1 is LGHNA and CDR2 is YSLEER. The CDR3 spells CASSQAPGELFF. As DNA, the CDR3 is TGCGCCAGCAGCCAAGCTCCCGGGGAGCTGTTTTTT.

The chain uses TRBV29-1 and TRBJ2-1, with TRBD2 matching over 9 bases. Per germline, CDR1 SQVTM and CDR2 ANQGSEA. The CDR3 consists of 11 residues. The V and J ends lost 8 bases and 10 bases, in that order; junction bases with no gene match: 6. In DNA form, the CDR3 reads TGCAGCTCAGCGGGGGGTCACGAGCAGTTCTTC. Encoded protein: CSSAGGHEQFF.

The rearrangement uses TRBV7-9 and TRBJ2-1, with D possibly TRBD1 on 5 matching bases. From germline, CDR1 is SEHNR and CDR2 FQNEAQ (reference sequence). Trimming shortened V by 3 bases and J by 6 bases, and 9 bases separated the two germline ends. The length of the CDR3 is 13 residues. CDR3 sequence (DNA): TGTGCCAGCAGCTTGGGGCAGCCCAATGAGCAGTTCTTC. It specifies CASSLGQPNEQFF.

For the CDR3, the DNA is TGTGCCAGCAGTGAGTCGGGTGTGAGCTCCTACGAGCAGTACTTC. This sequence encodes CASSESGVSSYEQYF. The chain couples TRBV2 to TRBJ2-7, with D unresolved. The CDR3 length is 15 residues. The ends were cut back, 3 bases at V and 0 bases at J, with 12 bases in the middle. Germline lookup yields CDR1 SNHLY and CDR2 FYNNEI. Complete variable domain (other parts from reference TRBV2 and TRBJ2-7): EPEVTQTPSHQVTQMGQEVILRCVPISNHLYFYWYRQILGQKVEFLVSFYNNEISEKSEIFDDQFSVERPDGSNFTLKIRSTKLEDSAMYFCASSESGVSSYEQYFGPGTRLTVT.

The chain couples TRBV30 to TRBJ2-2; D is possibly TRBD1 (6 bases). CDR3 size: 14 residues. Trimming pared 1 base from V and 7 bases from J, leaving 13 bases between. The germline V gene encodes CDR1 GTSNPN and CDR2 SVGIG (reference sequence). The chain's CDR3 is CAWSEGVNLGELFF. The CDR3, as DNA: TGTGCCTGGAGTGAGGGGGTTAATCTCGGGGAGCTGTTTTTT. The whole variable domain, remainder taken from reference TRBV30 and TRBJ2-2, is SQTIHQWPATLVQPVGSPLSLECTVEGTSNPNLYWYRQAAGRGLQLLFYSVGIGQISSEVPQNLSASRPQDRQFILSSKKLLLSDSGFYLCAWSEGVNLGELFFGEGSRLTVL.

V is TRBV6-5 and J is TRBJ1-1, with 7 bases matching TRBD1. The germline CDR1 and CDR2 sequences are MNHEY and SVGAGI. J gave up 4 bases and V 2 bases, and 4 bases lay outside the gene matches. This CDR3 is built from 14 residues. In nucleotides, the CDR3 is TGTGCCAGCAGTTACGACAGGGTAACCACTGAAGCTTTCTTT. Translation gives CASSYDRVTTEAFF.

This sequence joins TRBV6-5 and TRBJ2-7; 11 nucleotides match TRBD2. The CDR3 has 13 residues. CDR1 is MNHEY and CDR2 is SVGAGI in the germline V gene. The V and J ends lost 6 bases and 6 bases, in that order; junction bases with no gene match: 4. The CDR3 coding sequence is TGTGCCAGCAGGCGGGGGACTAGCGGCGAGCAGTACTTC. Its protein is CASRRGTSGEQYF.

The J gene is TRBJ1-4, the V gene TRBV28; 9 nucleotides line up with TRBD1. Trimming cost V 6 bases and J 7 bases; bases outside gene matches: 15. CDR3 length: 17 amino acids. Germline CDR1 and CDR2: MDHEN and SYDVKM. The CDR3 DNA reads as TGTGCCAGCAGACCACGCGGTGGGGGACAGGGCCGTGAAAAACTGTTTTTT. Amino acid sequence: CASRPRGGGQGREKLFF.

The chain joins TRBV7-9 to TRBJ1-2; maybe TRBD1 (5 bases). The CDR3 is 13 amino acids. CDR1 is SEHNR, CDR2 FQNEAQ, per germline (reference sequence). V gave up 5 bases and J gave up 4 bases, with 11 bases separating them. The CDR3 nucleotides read TGTGCCAGCAGCGCAGACAGTCTCTATGGCTACACCTTC. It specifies CASSADSLYGYTF.

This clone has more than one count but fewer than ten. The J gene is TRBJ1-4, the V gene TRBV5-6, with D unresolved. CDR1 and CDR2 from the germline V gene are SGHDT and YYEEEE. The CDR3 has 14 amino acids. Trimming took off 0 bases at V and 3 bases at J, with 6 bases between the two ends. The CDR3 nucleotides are TGTGCCAGCAGCTTGGGACACCCTAATGAAAAACTGTTTTTT. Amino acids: CASSLGHPNEKLFF.

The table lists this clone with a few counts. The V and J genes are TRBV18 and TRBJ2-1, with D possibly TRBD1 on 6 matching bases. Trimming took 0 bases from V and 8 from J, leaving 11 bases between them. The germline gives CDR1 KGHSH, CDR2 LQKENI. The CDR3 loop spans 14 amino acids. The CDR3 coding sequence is TGTGCCAGCTCACCACCGGGGGCAGTGGATGAGCAGTTCTTC. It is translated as CASSPPGAVDEQFF.

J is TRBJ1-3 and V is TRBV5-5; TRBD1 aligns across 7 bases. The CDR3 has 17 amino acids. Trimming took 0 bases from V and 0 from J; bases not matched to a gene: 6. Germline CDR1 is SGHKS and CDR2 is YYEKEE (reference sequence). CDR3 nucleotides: TGTGCCAGCAGCTTGGCCCCCTACAGGGGCTCTGGAAACACCATATATTTT. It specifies CASSLAPYRGSGNTIYF. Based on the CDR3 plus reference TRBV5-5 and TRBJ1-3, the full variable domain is DAGVTQSPTHLIKTRGQQVTLRCSPISGHKSVSWYQQVLGQGPQFIFQYYEKEERGRGNFPDRFSARQFPNYSSELNVNALLLGDSALYLCASSLAPYRGSGNTIYFGEGSWLTVV.

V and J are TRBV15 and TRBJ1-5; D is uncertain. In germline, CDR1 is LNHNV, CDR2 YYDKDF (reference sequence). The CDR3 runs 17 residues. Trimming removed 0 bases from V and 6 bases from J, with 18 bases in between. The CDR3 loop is CATSRDHRGMGGQPQHF. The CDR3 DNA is TGTGCCACCAGCAGAGATCATCGAGGGATGGGAGGTCAGCCCCAGCATTTT.

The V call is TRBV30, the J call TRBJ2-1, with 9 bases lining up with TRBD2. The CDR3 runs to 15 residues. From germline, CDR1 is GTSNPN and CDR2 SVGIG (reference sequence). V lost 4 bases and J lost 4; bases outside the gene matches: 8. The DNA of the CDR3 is TGTGCCTGGATAAGTGGCGGGGGGGCTTACAATGAGCAGTTCTTC. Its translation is CAWISGGGAYNEQFF.

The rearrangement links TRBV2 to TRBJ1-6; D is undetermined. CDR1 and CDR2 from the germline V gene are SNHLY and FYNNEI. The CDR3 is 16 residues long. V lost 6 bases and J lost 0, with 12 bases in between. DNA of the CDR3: TGTGCCAGCAGCTTCGACGGGAGCTCCTATAATTCACCCCTCCACTTT. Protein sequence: CASSFDGSSYNSPLHF.

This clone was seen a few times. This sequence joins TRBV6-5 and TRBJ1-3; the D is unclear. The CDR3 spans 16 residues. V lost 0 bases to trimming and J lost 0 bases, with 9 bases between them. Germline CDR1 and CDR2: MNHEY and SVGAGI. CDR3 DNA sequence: TGTGCCAGCAGTTACTCTAGGGAGACCTCTGGAAACACCATATATTTT. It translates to CASSYSRETSGNTIYF.